Shown below are 16 T cell receptor beta chains from a single sample sequenced in a study of control samples from healthy donors and cancer patients. Assay: immunoSEQ multiplex PCR; the TCRdb copy retains only in-frame clones and omits some. The sample contains fewer than 200,000 clones, approximately 92% of which appear only once. Sequenced sample: blood. The source of these receptors is a man between 25 and 39 years old in good health.

The rearrangement links TRBV12-3 or TRBV12-4 to TRBJ2-5; possibly TRBD1 for D (6 bases). This CDR3 has 13 residues. V gave up 4 bases and J gave up 1 base, with 7 bases separating them. The CDR3 is CASSWTVQETQYF. The CDR3, as DNA: TGTGCCAGCAGTTGGACAGTCCAAGAGACCCAGTACTTC.

The V and J genes are TRBV2 and TRBJ1-2; weak D call: TRBD1 (5 bases). This CDR3 is 13 amino acids long. Germline V gives CDR1 SNHLY, CDR2 FYNNEI. V was trimmed by 6 bases and J by 4 bases, leaving 12 bases between them. CDR3 region: CASRGDSTYGYTF. Written as DNA, the CDR3 is TGTGCCAGCAGAGGCGACAGTACCTATGGCTACACCTTC.

The rearrangement joins TRBV10-2 to TRBJ2-7, with 11 bases aligning to TRBD1. V was pared by 3 bases and J by 3 bases, with 1 base of the junction left unmatched. The CDR3 has 14 residues. The V gene's germline CDR1 is WSHSY and CDR2 SAAADI. CDR3 region: CASSDGTGGYEQYF. The CDR3 bases are TGCGCCAGCAGTGACGGGACAGGGGGCTACGAGCAGTACTTC.

The CDR3 spells CASSPRWENTEAFF. The CDR3 nucleotides read TGTGCCAGCAGCCCACGATGGGAGAACACTGAAGCTTTCTTT. The chain has TRBV7-9 and TRBJ1-1, with D unresolved. V was pared by 5 bases and J by 1 base, with 11 bases between. Germline V CDR1 and CDR2: SEHNR, FQNEAQ (reference sequence). This CDR3 is 14 amino acids long.

V usage is TRBV10-3 and J usage is TRBJ1-2; no clear D gene. V was clipped by 0 bases and J by 6 bases, with 11 bases between them. In germline, CDR1 is ENHRY, CDR2 SYGVKD. The CDR3 loop spans 14 amino acids. CDR3 residues: CAISESPTGHGYTF. In DNA, the CDR3 is TGTGCCATCAGTGAGTCGCCGACGGGCCATGGCTACACCTTC.

The rearrangement joins TRBV2 to TRBJ1-5; TRBD1 matches 8 bases. Germline V gives CDR1 SNHLY, CDR2 FYNNEI. The J segment lost 7 bases and the V segment lost 5 bases, leaving 7 bases of the junction unmatched. This CDR3 contains 14 residues. CDR3 protein: CASSTGQGDQPQHF. The CDR3 DNA follows: TGTGCCAGCAGTACCGGACAGGGAGACCAGCCCCAGCATTTT.

This chain joins TRBV5-8 and TRBJ2-7; the D gene could be TRBD1 or TRBD2 (6 bases each). The V gene lost 2 bases and the J gene lost 6 bases, with 15 bases spanning the gap. Germline V CDR1 and CDR2: SGHTS, YDEGEE. This CDR3 has 14 residues. This CDR3 is CASSLGGFVSEQYF. The DNA of the CDR3 is TGTGCCAGCAGCTTAGGGGGGTTTGTTTCCGAGCAGTACTTC. Filled out from reference TRBV5-8 and TRBJ2-7, the complete variable domain reads EAGVTQSPTHLIKTRGQQATLRCSPISGHTSVYWYQQALGLGLQFLLWYDEGEERNRGNFPPRFSGRQFPNYSSELNVNALELEDSALYLCASSLGGFVSEQYFGPGTRLTVT.

The chain couples TRBV4-2 to TRBJ1-1, with a possible D match to TRBD1 (5 bases). Germline loops: CDR1 LGHNA, CDR2 YNFKEQ. The CDR3 has 14 amino acids. Trimming removed 0 bases from V and 6 bases from J, with 11 bases in between. The CDR3 bases are TGTGCCAGCAGCCAAGATGAGGCAGGGCCTGAAGCTTTCTTT. It yields the protein CASSQDEAGPEAFF.

The chain joins TRBV19 to TRBJ2-3, with 7 bases fitting TRBD2. CDR1 is LNHDA, CDR2 SQIVND, per germline (reference sequence). This CDR3 is built from 14 residues. V shed 9 bases, J shed 6 bases, and the junction held 12 bases outside the gene matches. Here the CDR3 DNA reads TGTGCCAGAACCCTAGCGGCCACGAACGATACGCAGTATTTT. Translating gives CARTLAATNDTQYF.

The rearrangement uses TRBV27 and TRBJ2-3; the match to TRBD2 covers 8 bases. The CDR3 covers 15 residues. With 3 bases clipped from V and 4 bases from J, the junction kept 6 bases outside the gene matches. The germline V gene encodes CDR1 MNHEY and CDR2 SMNVEV (reference sequence). CDR3 DNA sequence: TGTGCCAGCAGTTTCTCGGGAGGGAGTGCAGATACGCAGTATTTT. This encodes CASSFSGGSADTQYF.

The chain combines TRBV3-1 (or the pseudogene TRBV3-2) with TRBJ2-5, with TRBD1 matching over 8 bases. J was trimmed by 4 bases and V by 3 bases; bases with no gene match: 13. The CDR3 extends over 17 amino acids. CDR1 and CDR2 (germline): LGHDT, YNNKEL (reference sequence). The CDR3 loop is CASSQYDRGFRSETQYF. The CDR3 coding sequence is TGTGCCAGCAGCCAGTATGACAGGGGCTTTCGTTCAGAGACCCAGTACTTC.

V usage is TRBV30 and J usage is TRBJ2-7, with TRBD1 matching over 10 bases. The CDR3 is made up of 16 amino acids. CDR1 and CDR2 from the germline V gene are GTSNPN and SVGIG (reference sequence). V lost 0 bases and J lost 8; bases outside the gene matches: 13. The CDR3 loop is CAWSVLGQGGILKQYF. CDR3 DNA: TGTGCCTGGAGTGTACTTGGACAGGGGGGGATCTTGAAGCAGTACTTC. Full variable domain (remainder filled in from reference TRBV30 and TRBJ2-7): SQTIHQWPATLVQPVGSPLSLECTVEGTSNPNLYWYRQAAGRGLQLLFYSVGIGQISSEVPQNLSASRPQDRQFILSSKKLLLSDSGFYLCAWSVLGQGGILKQYFGPGTRLTVT.

The J gene is TRBJ1-2, the V gene TRBV28; 7 bases line up with TRBD1. The CDR3 is 16 amino acids. J gave up 8 bases and V 1 base, and 13 bases lay outside the gene matches. Germline loops: CDR1 MDHEN, CDR2 SYDVKM. Here the CDR3 reads CASSLSKGAGLRGYTF. The CDR3, as DNA: TGTGCCAGCAGTTTATCAAAGGGGGCGGGCTTGCGGGGCTACACCTTC.

The genes are TRBV18 and TRBJ2-7, with D perhaps TRBD2 (6 bases). This CDR3 is 15 amino acids long. Germline V gene lookup returns CDR1 KGHSH and CDR2 LQKENI. The V end lost 1 base, the J end lost 1 base, and 11 bases lay between the germline ends. The CDR3: CASSPRIAASYEQYF. The CDR3, as DNA: TGTGCCAGCTCACCACGAATAGCGGCGTCCTACGAGCAGTACTTC.

The gene calls are TRBV5-4 and TRBJ2-1; 12 bases line up with TRBD2. The CDR3 covers 15 residues. V trimming: 3 bases; J trimming: 10 bases; junction bases outside the gene matches: 8. Germline CDR1 reads SGHNT; CDR2 reads YYREEE (reference sequence). The DNA for the CDR3 is TGTGCCAGCAGCTCGGCTAGCGGGAGGGTTGGCGAGCAGTTCTTC. Translation gives CASSSASGRVGEQFF.

The chain links TRBV9 to TRBJ2-7; the D gene is possibly TRBD2 (6 bases). CDR3 length: 14 amino acids. Germline V CDR1 and CDR2: SGDLS, YYNGEE. V was clipped by 4 bases and J by 5 bases, with 16 bases between them. The CDR3 spells CASSPGSREHEQYF. In DNA form, the CDR3 reads TGTGCCAGCAGCCCCGGCTCCCGGGAGCACGAGCAGTACTTC.